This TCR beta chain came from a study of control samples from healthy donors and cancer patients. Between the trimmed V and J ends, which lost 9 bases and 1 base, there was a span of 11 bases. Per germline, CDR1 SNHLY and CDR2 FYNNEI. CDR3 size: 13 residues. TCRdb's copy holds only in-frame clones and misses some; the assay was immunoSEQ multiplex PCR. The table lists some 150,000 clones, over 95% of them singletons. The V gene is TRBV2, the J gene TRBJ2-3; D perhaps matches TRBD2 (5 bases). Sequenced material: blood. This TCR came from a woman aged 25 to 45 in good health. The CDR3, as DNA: TGTGCCAGGAGGGCAGGTCGCACAGATACGCAGTATTTT. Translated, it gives CARRAGRTDTQYF.